Listed here is a single T cell receptor beta chain. The sample belongs to a study of blood T cell repertoires in COVID-19. Original methodology: Estimation of nucleated cell counts relied on the amplification of reference gene primers. TCRdb's table, derived via immunoSEQ multiplex PCR, lists solely in-frame clones and lacks some. V and J calls and clone size are copied from that table; D and trimming were computed from the DNA. The sample carries under 130,000 clones, 70% to 90% recorded once. The CDR3 contains 16 residues. The V gene lost 1 base and the J gene lost 4 bases, with 16 bases spanning the gap. Germline CDR1 and CDR2: MGHRA and YSYEKL.

Sequenced input: peripheral blood. This clonotype originated in a human donor in a cohort sampled during active COVID-19. The chain employs TRBV4-1 and TRBJ1-2, with a tentative D call TRBD1 (6 bases). The CDR3 sequence is CASSQAQGGLGYGYTF. The CDR3 DNA reads TGCGCCAGCAGCCAAGCACAGGGAGGGCTGGGCTATGGCTACACCTTC.